The source of this T cell receptor (beta chain) is a study of a mutant IDH1 vaccine in newly diagnosed glioma. Study in general: Earlier care involved radiotherapy, temozolomide, or both, and the majority received both.

Study outcomes and limitations: The study observed vaccine-induced immune responses in just over 90% of patients. Apparently unrelated to pseudoprogression were changes in the top peripheral T cell clonotypes.

Points on this clone: As yet, its antigen is unknown.

Germline CDR1 is MDHEN and CDR2 is SYDVKM. V shed 6 bases and J 3 bases; nucleotides not matched to a gene: 13. The CDR3 is 17 amino acids. Sequencing was performed with immunoSEQ multiplex PCR; in TCRdb, only in-frame clones are kept and a portion is missing. The sample holds some 64,000 clones, approximately 84% seen once. This sample's time point: week 11, during vaccination. Alongside topical imiquimod, each dose of vaccine comprised 300 ug of mutant IDH1 20-mer peptide. The clonotype originates from a woman aged 50 to 65 with glioma. The sequencing here drew on PBMCs, taken from a glioma patient whose treatment included an IDH1 peptide vaccine. This chain uses TRBV28 with TRBJ1-1; 10 nucleotides align to TRBD1. The CDR3 region is CASRAPGQGILDTEAFF. CDR3 coding DNA: TGTGCCAGCAGAGCTCCGGGACAGGGGATCTTGGACACTGAAGCTTTCTTT.